These 14 T cell receptor beta chains were all obtained from the same sample, sequenced in a study of blood T cell repertoires in COVID-19. Sequenced by immunoSEQ multiplex PCR; TCRdb stores in-frame clones only, minus some. The profile covers under 250,000 clones, with around four fifths appearing a single time and 5% to 8% taken by the ten largest. Sequences were obtained from peripheral blood. These receptors were collected from a woman between 55 and 75 years old with active or convalescent COVID-19.

The chain carries TRBV5-1 and TRBJ2-3; 9 bases agree with TRBD1. There are 19 residues in the CDR3. After removal of 3 bases from V and 5 bases from J, the junction contained 19 bases not matched to a gene. Germline-derived CDR1 and CDR2 are SGHRS and YFSETQ. CDR3 bases: TGCGCCAGCAGCTGGGACAGGGCCGGGAACGGGGATTATGGAGATACGCAGTATTTT. This translates into CASSWDRAGNGDYGDTQYF.

Here the CDR3 reads CASSLAGQSRADTQYF. The CDR3 nucleotides are TGCGCCAGCAGCTTGGCTGGTCAGTCGAGGGCAGATACGCAGTATTTT. J is TRBJ2-3 and V is TRBV5-1; D may be TRBD2 (5 bases). CDR3 length equals 16 residues. The germline V gene has CDR1 SGHRS and CDR2 YFSETQ. The V end was cut by 0 bases, the J end by 4 bases, with 15 bases between.

The rearrangement uses TRBV25-1 and TRBJ2-5; D not certain. V lost 5 bases to trimming and J lost 2 bases, with 3 bases between them. Germline V lookup: CDR1 MGHDK, CDR2 SYGVNS. The CDR3 consists of 11 residues. CDR3 in DNA: TGTGCCAGCAGTTTACAAGAGACCCAGTACTTC. Its protein product is CASSLQETQYF.

The V gene is TRBV3-1 (or the pseudogene TRBV3-2), the J gene TRBJ2-1; tentative D call: TRBD1 (5 bases). This CDR3 contains 14 residues. V dropped 1 base and J dropped 6 bases, with 10 bases sitting between them. Per the germline V gene, CDR1 is LGHDT and CDR2 is YNNKEL (reference sequence). The CDR3 sequence: CASSQGAGSNEQFF. CDR3 coding DNA: TGTGCCAGCAGCCAAGGCGCAGGGTCCAATGAGCAGTTCTTC.

In DNA, the CDR3 is TGCGCCAGCAGCCAAGATTACACAGGAACCCAAGAGACCCAGTACTTC. Protein product: CASSQDYTGTQETQYF. This rearrangement joins TRBV4-1 to TRBJ2-5; maybe TRBD1 (5 bases). CDR1 MGHRA and CDR2 YSYEKL come from the germline V gene. The V and J ends lost 0 bases and 1 base respectively, with 12 bases between them. CDR3 length equals 16 residues.

CDR3: CASTLLAGNYEQYV. In nucleotides, the CDR3 is TGTGCCAGCACCTTACTAGCGGGAAACTACGAGCAGTACGTC. The chain recombines TRBV6-4 with TRBJ2-7; 10 bases map to TRBD2. The CDR3 totals 14 residues. J was trimmed by 3 bases and V by 7 bases; bases with no gene match: 6. CDR1 and CDR2 (germline): MRHNA, SNTAGT.

The chain recombines TRBV23-1 with TRBJ2-7, with D unclear. TRBV23-1 is an ORF, and what it does is uncertain. The CDR3 sequence is 10 residues long. Deletions cut 6 bases from V and 2 bases from J, with 2 bases between. The CDR3 loop is CASSTYEQYV. CDR3 in DNA: TGCGCCAGCAGCACCTACGAGCAGTACGTC.

The V gene is TRBV7-9, the J gene TRBJ2-7; D may be TRBD1 (6 bases). Between the trimmed V and J ends, which lost 3 bases and 2 bases, there was a span of 14 bases. The germline CDR1 and CDR2 sequences are SEHNR and FQNEAQ (reference sequence). The CDR3 runs to 15 residues. CDR3 region: CASSFGQRPAYEQYF. CDR3 DNA sequence: TGTGCCAGCAGCTTCGGACAGCGACCGGCCTACGAGCAGTACTTC.

V usage is TRBV4-1 and J usage is TRBJ2-3; D unclear. There are 14 residues in the CDR3. Germline values: CDR1 MGHRA, CDR2 YSYEKL. V was cut by 2 bases and J by 2 bases, with 8 bases left in between. CDR3 protein: CASSQFLYTDTQYF. The CDR3 coding sequence is TGCGCCAGCAGCCAATTTTTATACACAGATACGCAGTATTTT.

The chain is built from TRBV7-6 and TRBJ2-5; 8 bases align to TRBD1. The CDR3 is 16 amino acids. Germline V gene sequence: CDR1 SGHVS, CDR2 FNYEAQ. The J segment lost 4 bases and the V segment lost 5 bases, leaving 12 bases of the junction unmatched. CDR3 sequence (DNA): TGTGCCAGCAGCACCCTGGCAGGGGGCGCCGGAGAGACCCAGTACTTC. It codes for CASSTLAGGAGETQYF.

This rearrangement joins TRBV5-5 to TRBJ2-7, with 8 nucleotides matching TRBD1. V was pared by 5 bases and J by 4 bases, with 11 bases of the junction left unmatched. The germline CDR1 and CDR2 sequences are SGHKS and YYEKEE (reference sequence). There are 15 residues in the CDR3. CDR3 region: CASRPSPDRVYEQYV. The CDR3 nucleotides are TGTGCCAGCAGACCTTCGCCGGACAGGGTGTACGAGCAGTACGTC.

This chain connects TRBV6-2 or TRBV6-3 to TRBJ2-6; 7 bases match TRBD1. The CDR3 has 16 amino acids. J was trimmed by 3 bases and V by 2 bases; bases with no gene match: 4. CDR1 and CDR2 (germline): MNHEY, SVGEGT. CDR3 coding DNA: TGTGCCAGCAGTTACAGAGGGGGCAATGGGGCCAACGTCCTGACTTTC. It yields the protein CASSYRGGNGANVLTF.

This chain connects TRBV9 to TRBJ1-1; 10 bases agree with TRBD1. Trimming removed 0 bases from V and 8 bases from J; junction bases left unmatched: 4. Germline V gene data show CDR1 as SGDLS and CDR2 as YYNGEE. The CDR3 has 14 residues. In DNA, the CDR3 is TGTGCCAGCAGCGTAGGACAGGGGGCGCGGGAAGCTTTCTTT. Translating gives CASSVGQGAREAFF.

This clone has just one count. The CDR3 sequence: CASRRLFGTGELFF. The CDR3 coding sequence is TGTGCCAGCAGGAGACTTTTTGGGACCGGGGAGCTGTTTTTT. The rearrangement links TRBV2 to TRBJ2-2; unclear D gene. The V gene's germline CDR1 is SNHLY and CDR2 FYNNEI. This CDR3 spans 14 amino acids. Trimming left V 6 bases short and J 5 bases short, with 13 bases between.